The rows below give T cell receptor beta chains drawn from one sample of a study of cytomegalovirus exposure and HLA in healthy donors. Sequenced by immunoSEQ multiplex PCR; TCRdb stores in-frame clones only, minus some. The repertoire holds 150,000 to 200,000 clones, with roughly 83% as singletons. The sample comprised PBMCs. The source of these receptors is a woman younger than 35 in good health and CMV-seronegative. Each CDR3 is given with its conserved first and last residue. Fields, in order: D gene, clone size, V gene, J gene, CDR3 DNA, CDR3 protein. A D gene is named only where the DNA matches it firmly. Clone size is shown for a subset of rows, as once, few, many or a class of expanded clone.

D: .
size: .
V: TRBV10-1
J: TRBJ1-5
DNA: TGCGCCAGCACTCGAGGCCGTTCTAATCAGCCCCAGCATTTT
CDR3: CASTRGRSNQPQHF

D: .
size: few
V: TRBV19
J: TRBJ2-1
DNA: TGTGCCAGTAGCCTATTACAGGCGGCCAATGAGCAGTTCTTC
CDR3: CASSLLQAANEQFF

D: TRBD1
size: .
V: TRBV15
J: TRBJ2-6
DNA: TGTGCCACCAGCCTCCCCCCGGGACAGGGTCGCCTGTCTGGGGCCAACGTCCTGACTTTC
CDR3: CATSLPPGQGRLSGANVLTF

D: .
size: .
V: TRBV27
J: TRBJ2-7
DNA: TGTGCCAGCAGTTTAGGACGAGCGGGCGCCTACGAGCAGTACTTC
CDR3: CASSLGRAGAYEQYF

D: .
size: .
V: TRBV20-1
J: TRBJ1-2
DNA: TGCAGTCTCGGGGGTAACTATGGCTACACCTTC
CDR3: CSLGGNYGYTF

D: .
size: .
V: TRBV10-1
J: TRBJ2-4
DNA: TGCGCCAGCAGTGACGGGAGTGCGATAGCCAAAAACATTCAGTACTTC
CDR3: CASSDGSAIAKNIQYF

D: .
size: many
V: TRBV10-3
J: TRBJ1-6
DNA: TGTGCCATCAGTGGACACTATAATTCACCCCTCCACTTT
CDR3: CAISGHYNSPLHF

D: .
size: .
V: TRBV6-5
J: TRBJ1-2
DNA: TGTGCCAGCACGACTTTCTATGGCTACACCTTC
CDR3: CASTTFYGYTF

D: TRBD1
size: .
V: TRBV5-4
J: TRBJ2-7
DNA: TGTGCCAGCAGCCGGACCGGATGGACAGGGGCCTACGAGCAGTACTTC
CDR3: CASSRTGWTGAYEQYF

D: .
size: .
V: TRBV19
J: TRBJ1-2
DNA: TGTGCCAGTAGTTCCGATGGCTACACCTTC
CDR3: CASSSDGYTF

D: TRBD1
size: .
V: TRBV10-3
J: TRBJ2-7
DNA: TGTGCCATCGGAAGACAGGGAGCCTACGAGCAGTACTTC
CDR3: CAIGRQGAYEQYF

D: .
size: .
V: TRBV6-5
J: TRBJ1-6
DNA: TGTGCCAGCAGCACCGGGGAGGGGAATTCACCCCTCCACTTT
CDR3: CASSTGEGNSPLHF

D: .
size: .
V: TRBV5-1
J: TRBJ2-7
DNA: TGCGCCAGCAGCTTGGACCCGTCGGGAACCGAACGTTTCTACGAGCAGTACTTC
CDR3: CASSLDPSGTERFYEQYF

D: TRBD1
size: once
V: TRBV7-2
J: TRBJ2-7
DNA: TGTGCCAGCAGCTTAGCGGGGTCTGGAACAGGGGGTTCCTACGAGCAGTACTTC
CDR3: CASSLAGSGTGGSYEQYF

D: .
size: few
V: TRBV30
J: TRBJ1-6
DNA: TGTGCCTGGCAACAGGGATCGTCAACTTCACCCCTCCACTTT
CDR3: CAWQQGSSTSPLHF

D: .
size: .
V: TRBV7-6
J: TRBJ2-7
DNA: TGTGCCAGCAGCTCACGTGAGATCACGAACGAGCAGTACTTC
CDR3: CASSSREITNEQYF

D: .
size: .
V: TRBV9
J: TRBJ1-6
DNA: TGTGCCAGCAGCGTAGGGCGGGACGGATATTCACCCCTCCACTTT
CDR3: CASSVGRDGYSPLHF

D: .
size: .
V: TRBV12-5
J: TRBJ2-7
DNA: TGTGCTAGTGCGATAGCGTCGTCCTACGAGCAGTACTTC
CDR3: CASAIASSYEQYF

D: .
size: once
V: TRBV7-8
J: TRBJ1-2
DNA: TGTGCCAGCAGCACCTCCGAGGTCTATGGCTACACCTTC
CDR3: CASSTSEVYGYTF

D: .
size: once
V: TRBV29-1
J: TRBJ2-2
DNA: TGCAGCGCCCAATACACCGGGGAGCTGTTTTTT
CDR3: CSAQYTGELFF

D: .
size: once
V: TRBV5-5
J: TRBJ1-1
DNA: TGTGCCAGCAGCTTGACGGTGAACACTGAAGCTTTCTTT
CDR3: CASSLTVNTEAFF

D: TRBD1
size: .
V: TRBV7-2
J: TRBJ2-6
DNA: TGTGCCAGCAGCTCGATATCGGGACAGGGGAACGGGGCCAACGTCCTGACTTTC
CDR3: CASSSISGQGNGANVLTF

D: .
size: .
V: TRBV2
J: TRBJ1-5
DNA: TGTGCCAGCAGTGAAGCCAGGGGCGGTCAGCCCCAGCATTTT
CDR3: CASSEARGGQPQHF

D: TRBD1
size: .
V: TRBV5-1
J: TRBJ2-7
DNA: TGCGCCAGCAGCGGTTCACAGGGGGCGCAAGAGCAGTACTTC
CDR3: CASSGSQGAQEQYF

D: .
size: .
V: TRBV7-6
J: TRBJ2-7
DNA: TGTGCCAGCAGCCCACCCCGAGGCAGCTCAAACTACGAGCAGTACTTC
CDR3: CASSPPRGSSNYEQYF

D: .
size: few
V: TRBV5-1
J: TRBJ1-3
DNA: TGCGCCAGCAGCTTGTCACAGCCCGACTCTGGAAACACCATATATTTT
CDR3: CASSLSQPDSGNTIYF

D: TRBD1
size: .
V: TRBV5-1
J: TRBJ1-1
DNA: TGCGCCAGCAGCAGGGACAGCGGTGAAGCTTTCTTT
CDR3: CASSRDSGEAFF

D: TRBD1
size: .
V: TRBV6-5
J: TRBJ1-2
DNA: TGTGCCAGCAATCCTATGGGACAGGCCCACTATGGCTACACCTTC
CDR3: CASNPMGQAHYGYTF

D: TRBD2
size: .
V: TRBV27
J: TRBJ2-2
DNA: TGTGCCAGCAGTTTAGGGGCCGGGCGGGGCACCGGGACTAGCAACACCGGGGAGCTGTTTTTT
CDR3: CASSLGAGRGTGTSNTGELFF

D: TRBD1
size: .
V: TRBV29-1
J: TRBJ2-5
DNA: TGCAGCGTCACCGGGACAGCTGGGTCGGAGACCCAGTACTTC
CDR3: CSVTGTAGSETQYF

D: .
size: .
V: TRBV5-1
J: TRBJ1-3
DNA: TGCGCCAGCAGCTTGGCGGGTCGGAGCTCTGGAAACACCATATATTTT
CDR3: CASSLAGRSSGNTIYF

D: .
size: once
V: TRBV5-1
J: TRBJ2-1
DNA: TGCGCCAGCAGCTTGGAGGAGATGCAGTTCTTC
CDR3: CASSLEEMQFF

D: .
size: many
V: TRBV5-1
J: TRBJ2-7
DNA: TGCGCCAGCAGCTCGCCCCGGGACACGCTGACTAACTCCTACGAGCAGTACTTC
CDR3: CASSSPRDTLTNSYEQYF

D: .
size: .
V: TRBV5-4
J: TRBJ2-3
DNA: TGTGCCAGCAGCTTTACAGCGGCAGATACGCAGTATTTT
CDR3: CASSFTAADTQYF

D: .
size: few
V: TRBV7-9
J: TRBJ1-6
DNA: TGTGCCAGCAGCTCCGAGTCGGATTCACCCCTCCACTTT
CDR3: CASSSESDSPLHF

D: TRBD1
size: .
V: TRBV11-2
J: TRBJ1-1
DNA: TGTGCCAGCAGCCACTGGGACAGGGAGGACAAAATGAAGCTTTTCTTT
CDR3: CASSHWDREDKMKLFF

D: .
size: once
V: TRBV7-9
J: TRBJ2-1
DNA: TGTGCCAGCAGCTTAAAGAGCGGACCCGCCTACAATGAGCAGTTCTTC
CDR3: CASSLKSGPAYNEQFF

D: TRBD2
size: .
V: TRBV5-1
J: TRBJ2-2
DNA: TGCGCCAGCAGCGGGCCGGGAGGAACGAACACCGGGGAGCTGTTTTTT
CDR3: CASSGPGGTNTGELFF

D: .
size: once
V: TRBV5-8
J: TRBJ2-1
DNA: TGTGCCAGCAGCCACGGGGAAAGTTGGTACAATGAGCAGTTCTTC
CDR3: CASSHGESWYNEQFF

D: TRBD1
size: few
V: TRBV6-6
J: TRBJ1-2
DNA: TGTGCCAGCAACCCTACCGGACAGGTTGGTTATGGCTACACCTTC
CDR3: CASNPTGQVGYGYTF

D: TRBD1
size: few
V: TRBV13
J: TRBJ1-2
DNA: TGTGCCAGCAGCGCTACCGGGACAGGGGCATTCGGCTACACCTTC
CDR3: CASSATGTGAFGYTF

D: .
size: .
V: TRBV2
J: TRBJ1-6
DNA: TGTGCCAGCAGTGAAGCGCTAATCGGGATGCAGGTTAATTCACCCCTCCACTTT
CDR3: CASSEALIGMQVNSPLHF

D: TRBD2
size: .
V: TRBV11-2
J: TRBJ2-7
DNA: TGTGCCAGCAGACGGGAAGCGGGAGGGCTATACGAGCAGTACTTC
CDR3: CASRREAGGLYEQYF

D: TRBD1
size: .
V: TRBV7-8
J: TRBJ2-7
DNA: TGTGCCAGCAGCTTACTAGGGACAGGGGGTGGCGAGCAGTACTTC
CDR3: CASSLLGTGGGEQYF

D: .
size: .
V: TRBV6-1
J: TRBJ1-3
DNA: TGTGCCAGCAGTGATGCAGGGTCTGGAAACACCATATATTTT
CDR3: CASSDAGSGNTIYF

D: TRBD1
size: .
V: TRBV19
J: TRBJ1-1
DNA: TGTGCCAGTAGTATTTTTCGGCGGACAGGGGGCTCCTCAGGGACTGAAGCTTTCTTT
CDR3: CASSIFRRTGGSSGTEAFF

D: .
size: .
V: TRBV10-1
J: TRBJ2-7
DNA: TGCGCCAGCAGTGTCGGGTTATCCTACGAGCAGTACTTC
CDR3: CASSVGLSYEQYF

D: .
size: .
V: TRBV19
J: TRBJ2-1
DNA: TGTGCCAGTAGTATTTCGCAACAGTACAATGAGCAGTTCTTC
CDR3: CASSISQQYNEQFF

D: .
size: .
V: TRBV19
J: TRBJ1-1
DNA: TGTGCCAGTAGGGGACGGGGGTATACGCGTAAAGGGACTGAAGCTTTCTTT
CDR3: CASRGRGYTRKGTEAFF

D: .
size: .
V: TRBV30
J: TRBJ1-1
DNA: TGTGCCTGGAAAAGAAGTCTGGAAAGGGGCCTGAACACTGAAGCTTTCTTT
CDR3: CAWKRSLERGLNTEAFF

D: .
size: .
V: TRBV5-1
J: TRBJ1-1
DNA: TGTGCCAGCAGTTTGAGGGGCACTGAAGCTTTCTTT
CDR3: CASSLRGTEAFF

D: .
size: .
V: TRBV19
J: TRBJ1-2
DNA: TGTGCCAGTAGTGGCAGGGGCGATGGCTACACCTTC
CDR3: CASSGRGDGYTF